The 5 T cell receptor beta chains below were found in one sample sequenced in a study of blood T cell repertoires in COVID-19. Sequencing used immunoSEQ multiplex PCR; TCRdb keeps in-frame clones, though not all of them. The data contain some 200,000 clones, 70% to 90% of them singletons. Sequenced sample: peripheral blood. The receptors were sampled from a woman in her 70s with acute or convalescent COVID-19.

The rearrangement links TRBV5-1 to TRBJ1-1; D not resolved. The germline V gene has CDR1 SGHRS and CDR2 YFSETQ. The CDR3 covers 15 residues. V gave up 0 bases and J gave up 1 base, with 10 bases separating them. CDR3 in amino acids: CASSLVGQENTEAFF. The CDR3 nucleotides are TGCGCCAGCAGCTTGGTCGGTCAGGAGAACACTGAAGCTTTCTTT.

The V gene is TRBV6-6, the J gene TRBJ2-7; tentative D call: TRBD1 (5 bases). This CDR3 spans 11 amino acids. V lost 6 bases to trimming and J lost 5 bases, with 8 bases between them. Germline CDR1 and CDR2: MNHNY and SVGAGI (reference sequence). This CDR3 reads CASRGAHEQYF. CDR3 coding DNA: TGTGCCAGCAGAGGGGCGCACGAGCAGTACTTC.

CDR3 nucleotides: TGTGCCAGTAGTATAGCCGGACGACAGAACAATCAGCCCCAGCATTTT. Its protein product is CASSIAGRQNNQPQHF. The chain recombines TRBV19 with TRBJ1-5; possibly TRBD1 for D (5 bases). Germline lookup yields CDR1 LNHDA and CDR2 SQIVND (reference sequence). With 1 base removed from V and 3 bases from J, the gap between germline ends came to 13 bases. The CDR3 consists of 16 residues.

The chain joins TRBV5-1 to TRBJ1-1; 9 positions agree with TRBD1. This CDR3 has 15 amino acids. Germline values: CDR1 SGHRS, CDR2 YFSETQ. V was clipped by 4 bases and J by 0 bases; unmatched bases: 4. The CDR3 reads CASSGGQGMNTEAFF. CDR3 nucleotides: TGCGCCAGCAGCGGGGGACAGGGTATGAACACTGAAGCTTTCTTT.

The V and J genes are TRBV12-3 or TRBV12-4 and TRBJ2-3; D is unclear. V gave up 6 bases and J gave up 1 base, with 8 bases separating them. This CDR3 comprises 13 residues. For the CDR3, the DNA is TGTGCCAGCAGATTTGTCGGCACAGATACGCAGTATTTT. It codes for CASRFVGTDTQYF.